This T cell receptor beta chain was recovered during a study of beta chain features in type 1 diabetes. Findings and limits, study-wide: It was not settled here whether HLA type affects TCRB rearrangement. People with Type 1 diabetes carried modestly yet significantly shorter TCRB CDR3s in all four CD4+ subsets.

Averaging roughly 100 mL, one heparinised blood draw was given by each donor. Germline V lookup: CDR1 GTSNPN, CDR2 SVGIG (reference sequence). This CDR3 contains 14 residues. The ends lost 8 bases at V and 4 bases at J; junction bases unmatched: 8. The authors reverse transcribed all of the isolated RNA, so sequencing captured expressed TCRB transcripts. Sequenced by immunoSEQ multiplex PCR; TCRdb stores in-frame clones only, minus some. This sample yields 200,000 to 300,000 clones, of which about 30% are seen a single time; about 3.9% belongs to the top ten. For this clone: Its antigen is not identified.

This receptor was identified in a man aged 25 to 40 in good health. The sample was central memory CD4+ T cells from blood. The rearrangement joins TRBV30 to TRBJ2-5, with 12 bases fitting TRBD1. CDR3 amino acids: CARGGTGGGETQYF. The CDR3, as DNA: TGTGCCCGGGGTGGGACAGGGGGCGGAGAGACCCAGTACTTC. The whole variable domain, filled in from reference TRBV30 and TRBJ2-5, reads SQTIHQWPATLVQPVGSPLSLECTVEGTSNPNLYWYRQAAGRGLQLLFYSVGIGQISSEVPQNLSASRPQDRQFILSSKKLLLSDSGFYLCARGGTGGGETQYFGPGTRLLVL.